A selection of T cell receptor beta chains follows, all from one sample in a study of identical twins. MiXCR was run by TCRdb on the 5' RACE reads, yielding one entry per CDR3 protein. This table has hundreds of thousands of distinct CDR3 sequences, around 8.6% appearing once. This sample was shared with a second study, whose subject was yellow fever vaccine responses in identical twins.

Sequenced sample: PBMCs. All receptors come from a woman under 30 in good health. Each CDR3 is given with its conserved first and last residue. A D gene is named only where the DNA matches it firmly. The listing skips clone size in some rows; elsewhere it reads once, few, many or a size class.

V	J	D	size	CDR3	DNA
TRBV5-1	TRBJ2-7	TRBD2	few	CASSLVLAGGYEQYF	TGCGCCAGCAGCTTGGTACTAGCGGGAGGTTACGAGCAGTACTTC
TRBV29-1	TRBJ2-1	NA	few	CSVEGWDPGGDEQFF	TGCAGCGTTGAAGGGTGGGATCCCGGGGGTGATGAGCAGTTCTTC
TRBV4-3	TRBJ2-5	TRBD1	NA	CASSQEGTGVETQYF	TGCGCCAGCAGCCAAGAAGGTACAGGGGTTGAGACCCAGTACTTC
TRBV15	TRBJ2-2	NA	NA	CATSRAGTPNTGELFF	TGTGCCACCAGCAGAGCCGGGACCCCAAACACCGGGGAGCTGTTTTTT
TRBV29-1	TRBJ1-3	TRBD1	few	CSAFGTGAGNTIYF	TGCAGCGCCTTCGGGACAGGGGCTGGAAACACCATATATTTT
TRBV6-1	TRBJ2-1	NA	NA	CASRIRQDPYNEQFF	TGTGCCAGCAGGATAAGACAGGACCCATACAATGAGCAGTTCTTC
TRBV12-3/TRBV12-4	TRBJ2-3	NA	many	CASSLGADTQYF	TGTGCCAGCAGTTTAGGGGCAGATACGCAGTATTTT
TRBV5-1	TRBJ2-1	NA	NA	CASSLQGLSSYNEQFF	TGCGCCAGCAGCCTCCAAGGCTTGAGCTCCTACAATGAGCAGTTCTTC
TRBV5-1	TRBJ2-5	NA	few	CASSLLEFPTGSGQETQYF	TGCGCCAGCAGCTTGCTTGAATTCCCAACGGGTAGCGGACAGGAGACCCAGTACTTC
TRBV5-1	TRBJ2-3	NA	many	CASSADAGTDTQYF	TGCGCCAGCAGTGCTGACGCTGGCACAGATACGCAGTATTTT
TRBV3-1	TRBJ2-7	NA	many	CASSQGGRQGVGAEQYF	TGTGCCAGCAGCCAAGGAGGAAGGCAGGGTGTTGGGGCCGAGCAGTACTTC
TRBV11-2	TRBJ2-3	NA	NA	CASSLVGPRSTQYF	TGTGCCAGCAGCTTAGTTGGTCCGAGGAGTACGCAGTATTTT
TRBV15	TRBJ1-5	NA	many	CATSRDRSYPQPQHF	TGTGCCACCAGCAGAGACAGGTCATACCCTCAGCCCCAGCATTTT
TRBV30	TRBJ2-5	TRBD2	NA	CAWTTSGASRSQYF	TGTGCCTGGACGACTAGCGGGGCCTCCCGTTCCCAGTACTTC
TRBV7-8	TRBJ2-5	NA	NA	CASSPPGSGAIMKTQYF	TGTGCCAGCAGCCCACCGGGGAGCGGAGCTATAATGAAGACCCAGTACTTC
TRBV7-3	TRBJ2-2	NA	NA	CASSLTGPYTGELFF	TGTGCCAGCAGCTTAACAGGGCCCTACACCGGGGAGCTGTTTTTT
TRBV6-2/TRBV6-3	TRBJ2-7	NA	few	CASRLGEQYF	TGTGCCAGCAGGTTGGGCGAGCAGTACTTC
TRBV19	TRBJ2-7	TRBD2	NA	CASSSRLAGGPGEQYF	TGTGCCAGTAGTTCGAGACTAGCGGGAGGGCCGGGTGAGCAGTACTTC
TRBV7-2	TRBJ1-6	NA	many	CASSRSVSLHF	TGTGCCAGCAGCCGGAGTGTGTCCCTCCACTTT
TRBV10-3	TRBJ2-1	NA	NA	CAISESGQPYNEQFF	TGTGCCATCAGTGAGTCGGGCCAACCCTACAATGAGCAGTTCTTC
TRBV4-1	TRBJ1-4	NA	NA	CASSQGRRDEKLFF	TGCGCCAGCAGCCAAGGGAGGAGGGATGAAAAACTGTTTTTT
TRBV27	TRBJ2-1	NA	many	CASAPTPIPLNEQFF	TGTGCCAGCGCTCCGACCCCGATCCCCCTCAATGAGCAGTTCTTC
TRBV24-1	TRBJ2-1	NA	few	CATSDTTPYNEQFF	TGTGCCACCAGTGACACGACCCCCTACAATGAGCAGTTCTTC
TRBV14	TRBJ1-1	NA	many	CASSQLGQHGVGAFF	TGTGCCAGCAGCCAACTCGGACAGCATGGGGTGGGAGCTTTCTTT
TRBV3-1	TRBJ1-5	NA	many	CASSHGGDNQPQHF	TGTGCCAGCAGCCACGGCGGGGACAATCAGCCCCAGCATTTT
TRBV11-2	TRBJ2-7	TRBD2	few	CASSSDGFLAGGPGEQYF	TGTGCCAGCAGCTCGGATGGGTTTCTAGCGGGGGGGCCTGGCGAGCAGTACTTC
TRBV4-3	TRBJ1-2	TRBD1	many	CASSQEGTGSYGYTF	TGCGCCAGCAGCCAAGAGGGGACAGGCTCCTATGGCTACACCTTC
TRBV29-1	TRBJ2-7	NA	few	CSVEDTNGSVSYEQYF	TGCAGCGTTGAAGATACGAACGGGAGCGTATCCTACGAGCAGTACTTC
TRBV2	TRBJ1-2	TRBD1	NA	CASSDPRDREDYGYTF	TGTGCCAGCAGTGACCCCCGGGACAGGGAGGACTATGGCTACACCTTC
TRBV4-3	TRBJ2-2	TRBD2	few	CASSHYTSGSGELFF	TGCGCCAGCAGCCACTACACTAGCGGGAGTGGGGAGCTGTTTTTT
TRBV24-1	TRBJ2-1	NA	NA	CATSDVSGSSYNEQFF	TGTGCCACCAGTGACGTTAGTGGGAGCTCCTACAATGAGCAGTTCTTC
TRBV6-2/TRBV6-3	TRBJ1-2	NA	few	CASSEEGPSGYTF	TGTGCCAGCAGTGAGGAGGGACCGAGTGGCTACACCTTC
TRBV7-9	TRBJ2-7	NA	many	CASSLGGADYEQYF	TGTGCCAGCAGCTTAGGGGGGGCAGACTACGAGCAGTACTTC
TRBV5-1	TRBJ2-1	NA	many	CASSFRTGTYNEQFF	TGCGCCAGCAGCTTCCGTACAGGGACCTACAATGAGCAGTTCTTC
TRBV10-3	TRBJ1-2	NA	many	CAISVQGARDGYTF	TGTGCCATCAGTGTTCAGGGCGCGCGGGATGGCTACACCTTC
TRBV20-1	TRBJ2-2	NA	NA	CSASPPVLYTGELFF	TGCAGTGCTAGTCCCCCGGTCCTCTACACCGGGGAGCTGTTTTTT
TRBV28	TRBJ2-3	NA	NA	CASSFSAAVRSYTQYF	TGTGCCAGCAGTTTTAGCGCAGCCGTTAGATCTTATACGCAGTATTTT
TRBV7-8	TRBJ2-7	TRBD2	few	CASSLMISGGREQYF	TGTGCCAGCAGCTTAATGATTAGCGGGGGCCGCGAGCAGTACTTC
TRBV7-9	TRBJ1-2	TRBD1	NA	CASSLAGQGVDGYTF	TGTGCCAGCAGCCTGGCGGGACAGGGGGTGGATGGCTACACCTTC
TRBV10-3	TRBJ1-6	TRBD1	few	CAINAGTGDTSPLHF	TGTGCCATCAACGCCGGGACAGGGGATACTTCACCCCTCCACTTT
TRBV20-1	TRBJ2-6	NA	few	CSASSRGASGANVLTF	TGCAGTGCTAGCTCTCGGGGGGCCTCTGGGGCCAACGTCCTGACTTTC
TRBV2	TRBJ2-7	NA	NA	CASSSPGRISYEQYF	TGTGCCAGCAGTTCCCCCGGGCGGATCTCCTACGAGCAGTACTTC
TRBV27	TRBJ1-6	NA	NA	CASSLSVDNSPLHF	TGTGCCAGCAGTTTATCAGTTGATAATTCACCCCTCCACTTT
TRBV7-9	TRBJ2-1	NA	few	CASVTRGEQFF	TGTGCCAGCGTTACCAGAGGGGAGCAGTTCTTC
TRBV7-8	TRBJ2-5	TRBD2	NA	CASSTGTSGAEETQYF	TGTGCCAGCAGCACCGGGACTAGCGGGGCTGAAGAGACCCAGTACTTC
TRBV20-1	TRBJ2-7	NA	many	CSARDAPEQYF	TGCAGTGCTAGAGATGCGCCCGAGCAGTACTTC
TRBV5-6	TRBJ2-1	TRBD2	NA	CASSSRLAGLNNEQFF	TGTGCCAGCAGCTCCCGACTAGCGGGATTAAACAATGAGCAGTTCTTC
TRBV7-9	TRBJ1-4	NA	many	CASSFGRNNEKLFF	TGTGCCAGCAGCTTTGGACGGAACAATGAAAAACTGTTTTTT
TRBV7-9	TRBJ2-2	NA	NA	CASSSTLNTGELFF	TGTGCCAGCAGCTCGACACTGAACACCGGGGAGCTGTTTTTT
TRBV29-1	TRBJ2-1	TRBD1	many	CSVGRDSNEQFF	TGCAGCGTTGGAAGGGACAGCAATGAGCAGTTCTTC
TRBV29-1	TRBJ2-5	TRBD1	few	CSVEFRDRMQETQYF	TGCAGCGTTGAATTCCGGGACAGAATGCAAGAGACCCAGTACTTC
TRBV28	TRBJ2-1	NA	many	CASSSRISPYNEQFF	TGTGCCAGCAGTTCCCGCATTAGCCCCTACAATGAGCAGTTCTTC